The entry below gives a single TCR beta chain sequence along with its context. Its target is not known. The data belong to a study of cytomegalovirus exposure and HLA in healthy donors. Whole-study findings and limits: TRBV6-2, TRBV6-3 and some other V segments were unresolvable in 87-base-pair reads. Previous analysis showed most TCR beta V segments were productive about 90% or about 30% of the time.

Vbeta (60) and Jbeta (13) primers were used in the PCR. The table came from immunoSEQ multiplex PCR; TCRdb's copy has only in-frame clones and leaves some out. There are 65,000 to 95,000 clones in the sample; approximately 79% occur only once, and around 15% lies in the top ten. Trimming removed 7 bases from V and 2 bases from J; junction bases left unmatched: 7. The CDR3 consists of 15 residues. Germline V lookup: CDR1 MNHEY, CDR2 SVGAGI. The receptor was isolated from a human donor in good health. The chain couples TRBV6-5 to TRBJ2-7; 11 bases match TRBD2. The specimen was PBMCs. In nucleotides, the CDR3 is TGTGCCAGCACTTTCGGGACTAGCGGCACCTACGAGCAGTACTTC. This gives the protein CASTFGTSGTYEQYF.